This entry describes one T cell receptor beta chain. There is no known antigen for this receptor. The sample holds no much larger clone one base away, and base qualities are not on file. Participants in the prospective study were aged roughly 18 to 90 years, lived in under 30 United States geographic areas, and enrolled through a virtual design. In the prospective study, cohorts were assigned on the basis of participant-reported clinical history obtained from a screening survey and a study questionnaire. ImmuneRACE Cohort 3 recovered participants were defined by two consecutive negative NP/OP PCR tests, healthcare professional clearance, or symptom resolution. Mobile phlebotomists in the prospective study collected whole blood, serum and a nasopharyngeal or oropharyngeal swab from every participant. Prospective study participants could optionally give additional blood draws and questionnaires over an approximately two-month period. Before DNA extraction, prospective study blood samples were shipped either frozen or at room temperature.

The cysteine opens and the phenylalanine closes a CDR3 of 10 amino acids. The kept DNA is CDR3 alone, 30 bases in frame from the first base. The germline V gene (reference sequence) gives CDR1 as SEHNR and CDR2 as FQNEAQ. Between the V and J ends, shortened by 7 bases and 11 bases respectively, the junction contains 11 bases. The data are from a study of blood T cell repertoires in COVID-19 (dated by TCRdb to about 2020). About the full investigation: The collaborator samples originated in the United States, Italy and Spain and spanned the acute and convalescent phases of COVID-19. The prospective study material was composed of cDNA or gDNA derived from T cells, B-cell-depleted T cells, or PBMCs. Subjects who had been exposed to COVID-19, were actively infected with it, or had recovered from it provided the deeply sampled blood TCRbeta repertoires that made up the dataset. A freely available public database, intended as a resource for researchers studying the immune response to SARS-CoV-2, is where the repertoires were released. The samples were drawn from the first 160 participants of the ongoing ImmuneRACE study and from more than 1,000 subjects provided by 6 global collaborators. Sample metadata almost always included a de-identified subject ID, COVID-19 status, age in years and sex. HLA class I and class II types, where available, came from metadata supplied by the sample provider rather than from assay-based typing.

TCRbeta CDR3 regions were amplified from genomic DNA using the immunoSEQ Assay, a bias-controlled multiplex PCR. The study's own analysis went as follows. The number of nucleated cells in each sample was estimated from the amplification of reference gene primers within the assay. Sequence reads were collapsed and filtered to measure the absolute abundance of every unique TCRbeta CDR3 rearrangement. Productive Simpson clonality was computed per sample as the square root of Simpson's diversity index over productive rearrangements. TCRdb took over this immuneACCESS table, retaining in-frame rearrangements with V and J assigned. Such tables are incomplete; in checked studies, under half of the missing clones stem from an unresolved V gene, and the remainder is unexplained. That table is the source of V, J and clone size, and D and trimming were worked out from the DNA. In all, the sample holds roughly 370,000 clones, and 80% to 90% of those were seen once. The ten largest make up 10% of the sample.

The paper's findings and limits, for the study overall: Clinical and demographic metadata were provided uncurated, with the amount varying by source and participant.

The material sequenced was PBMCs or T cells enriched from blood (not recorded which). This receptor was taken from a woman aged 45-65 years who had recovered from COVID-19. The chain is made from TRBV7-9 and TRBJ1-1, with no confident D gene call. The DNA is TGTGCCAGCAAAAGGGAGGAGGCTTTCTTT. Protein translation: CASKREEAFF.